The clone carrying this TCR beta chain was seen just once. This CDR3 has 16 residues. Only in-frame clones appear in the TCRdb table, and some are missing; sequencing was by immunoSEQ multiplex PCR. Of 65,000 or so clones in the sample, approximately 93% were seen once. This specimen belongs to a study of cytomegalovirus exposure and HLA in healthy donors. The sequenced material came from PBMCs. The chain joins TRBV21-1 to TRBJ2-3; TRBD2 is taken as the D call from the table, unchecked against the DNA. TRBV21-1 is designated a pseudogene. The receptor was isolated from a man younger than 35 in good health and CMV-seropositive. The CDR3 reads CASSKPRRSSTDTQYF. The CDR3 DNA reads as TGTGCCAGCAGCAAACCTAGGCGATCTAGCACAGATACGCAGTATTTT.